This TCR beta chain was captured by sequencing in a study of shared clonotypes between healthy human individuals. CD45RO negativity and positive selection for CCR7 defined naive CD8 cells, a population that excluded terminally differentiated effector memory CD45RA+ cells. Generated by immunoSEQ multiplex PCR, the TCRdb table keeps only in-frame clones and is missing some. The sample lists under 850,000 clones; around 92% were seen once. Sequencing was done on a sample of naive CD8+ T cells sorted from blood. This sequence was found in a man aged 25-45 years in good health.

CDR3 in DNA: TGTGCCACGAAGCCTGATTACTCCTACGAGCAGTACTTC. This translates into CATKPDYSYEQYF. V gene TRBV6-5 combines with J gene TRBJ2-7; D gene ambiguous. Trimming removed 10 bases from V and 0 bases from J, with 13 bases in between. The CDR3 is 13 residues long. Germline assignment: CDR1 MNHEY and CDR2 SVGAGI.